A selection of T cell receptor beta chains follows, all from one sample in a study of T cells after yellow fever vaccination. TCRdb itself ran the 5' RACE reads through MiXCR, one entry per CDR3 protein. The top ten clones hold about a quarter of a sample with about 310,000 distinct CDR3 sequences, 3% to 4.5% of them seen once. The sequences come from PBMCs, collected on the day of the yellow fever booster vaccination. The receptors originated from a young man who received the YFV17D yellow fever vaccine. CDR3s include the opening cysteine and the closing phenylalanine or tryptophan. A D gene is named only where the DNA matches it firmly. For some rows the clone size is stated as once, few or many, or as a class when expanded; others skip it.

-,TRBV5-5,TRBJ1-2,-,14,CASSLQGNRYGYTF,TGTGCCAGCAGCTTGCAGGGTAATAGGTATGGCTACACCTTC
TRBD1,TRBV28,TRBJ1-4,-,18,CASRSPGQGLATNEKLFF,TGTGCCAGCAGATCCCCGGGACAGGGACTTGCAACTAATGAAAAACTGTTTTTT
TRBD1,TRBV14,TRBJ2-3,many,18,CASSRFTGTGGYADTQYF,TGTGCCAGCAGCCGTTTTACCGGGACAGGGGGTTACGCAGATACGCAGTATTTT
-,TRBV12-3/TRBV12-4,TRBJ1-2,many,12,CASTLGDYGYTF,TGTGCCAGCACCCTCGGGGACTATGGCTACACCTTC
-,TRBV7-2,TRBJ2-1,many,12,CASSLAINEQFF,TGTGCCAGCAGCTTAGCTATTAATGAGCAGTTCTTC
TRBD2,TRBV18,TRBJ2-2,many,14,CASSGTSFTGELFF,TGTGCCAGCTCAGGGACTAGCTTCACCGGGGAGCTGTTTTTT
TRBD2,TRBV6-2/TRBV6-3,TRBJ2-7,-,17,CASRAHRSGGPSYEQYF,TGTGCCAGCAGGGCGCATCGGAGCGGGGGGCCCTCCTACGAGCAGTACTTC
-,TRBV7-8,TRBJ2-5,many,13,CASTEGRQETQYF,TGTGCCAGCACCGAGGGCCGACAAGAGACCCAGTACTTC
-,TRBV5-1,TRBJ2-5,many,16,CASSPGRGTAKETQYF,TGCGCCAGCAGCCCAGGGAGGGGGACCGCGAAAGAGACCCAGTACTTC
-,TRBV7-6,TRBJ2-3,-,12,CASSSGTVTQYF,TGTGCCAGCAGCTCTGGAACAGTTACGCAGTATTTT
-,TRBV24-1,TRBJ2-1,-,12,CATGDPYNEQFF,TGTGCCACAGGGGATCCCTACAATGAGCAGTTCTTC
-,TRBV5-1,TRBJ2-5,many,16,CASSFTPPGGRETQYF,TGCGCCAGCAGCTTCACCCCCCCCGGGGGGCGAGAGACCCAGTACTTC
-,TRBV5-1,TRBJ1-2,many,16,CASSANYGGISYGYTF,TGCGCCAGCAGCGCGAACTACGGGGGAATAAGCTATGGCTACACCTTC
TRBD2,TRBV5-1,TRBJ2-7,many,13,CASSLGLAVEQYF,TGCGCCAGCAGCTTGGGACTAGCCGTCGAGCAGTACTTC
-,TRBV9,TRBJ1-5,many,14,CASSVEGQGEPQHF,TGTGCCAGCAGCGTAGAGGGTCAGGGCGAACCCCAGCATTTT
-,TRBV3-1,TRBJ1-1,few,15,CASSLDSRMNTEAFF,TGTGCCAGCAGCCTGGACAGCAGAATGAACACTGAAGCTTTCTTT
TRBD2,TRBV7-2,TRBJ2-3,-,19,CASSPGFRGGRRKGSTQYF,TGTGCCAGCAGCCCGGGGTTCCGGGGGGGACGGAGGAAGGGTTCGACGCAGTATTTT
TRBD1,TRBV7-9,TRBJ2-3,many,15,CASSFGQGFTDTQYF,TGTGCCAGCAGCTTCGGACAGGGGTTCACAGATACGCAGTATTTT
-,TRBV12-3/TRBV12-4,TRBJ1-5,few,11,CASSSLGPQHF,TGTGCCAGCAGCTCCTTAGGGCCCCAGCATTTT
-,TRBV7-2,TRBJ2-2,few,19,CASSLDIIGRVTNTGELFF,TGTGCCAGCAGCTTAGACATTATCGGCAGGGTAACGAACACCGGGGAGCTGTTTTTT
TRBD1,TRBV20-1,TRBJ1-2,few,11,CSARDRMGYTF,TGCAGTGCTAGGGACAGGATGGGCTACACCTTC
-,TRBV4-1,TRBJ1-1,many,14,CASSQVWGYTEAFF,TGCGCCAGCAGCCAAGTTTGGGGGTACACTGAAGCTTTCTTT
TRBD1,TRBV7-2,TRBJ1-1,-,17,CASSLNGGQGVNTEAFF,TGTGCCAGCAGCTTAAACGGCGGACAGGGCGTGAACACTGAAGCTTTCTTT
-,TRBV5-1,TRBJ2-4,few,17,CASSLPEVVPIENIQYF,TGCGCCAGCAGCTTGCCTGAGGTGGTTCCTATTGAAAACATTCAGTACTTC
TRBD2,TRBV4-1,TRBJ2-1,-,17,CASSQWERGGSYNEQFF,TGCGCCAGCAGCCAATGGGAGCGGGGGGGCTCCTACAATGAGCAGTTCTTC
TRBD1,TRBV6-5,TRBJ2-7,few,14,CASNQRDRGHEQYF,TGTGCCAGCAACCAGAGGGACAGGGGCCACGAGCAGTACTTC
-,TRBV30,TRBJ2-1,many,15,CAWSVPEGEVNEQFF,TGTGCCTGGAGTGTACCCGAGGGGGAGGTGAATGAGCAGTTCTTC
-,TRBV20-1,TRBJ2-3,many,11,CSATLGDTQYF,TGCAGTGCTACCTTAGGGGATACGCAGTATTTT
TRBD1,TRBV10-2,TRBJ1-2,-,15,CASSVPRQGLYGYTF,TGCGCCAGCAGTGTGCCCCGACAGGGACTCTATGGCTACACCTTC
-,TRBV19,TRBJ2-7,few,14,CASSIADLSYEQYF,TGTGCCAGTAGTATAGCAGATCTCTCCTACGAGCAGTACTTC
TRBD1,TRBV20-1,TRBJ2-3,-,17,CSATPFTGAWSTDTQYF,TGCAGTGCTACCCCCTTTACAGGGGCGTGGAGCACAGATACGCAGTATTTT
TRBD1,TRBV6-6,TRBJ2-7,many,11,CASSSQTGLYF,TGTGCCAGCAGTTCCCAGACAGGGCTGTACTTC
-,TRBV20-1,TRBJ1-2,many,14,CSARDNAGNYGYTF,TGCAGTGCTAGAGATAATGCAGGCAACTATGGCTACACCTTC
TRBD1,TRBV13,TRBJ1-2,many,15,CASSRDRGFEIGYTF,TGTGCCAGCAGCCGGGACAGGGGATTTGAAATTGGCTACACCTTC
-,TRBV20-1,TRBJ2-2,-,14,CSASNGGLTGELFF,TGCAGTGCATCCAACGGGGGGCTCACCGGGGAGCTGTTTTTT
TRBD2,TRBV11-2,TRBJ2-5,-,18,CASSLDALAGKYQETQYF,TGTGCCAGCAGCTTAGACGCACTAGCGGGGAAATACCAAGAGACCCAGTACTTC
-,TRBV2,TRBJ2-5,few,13,CASSSWTRETQYF,TGTGCCAGCAGCTCCTGGACGAGGGAGACCCAGTACTTC
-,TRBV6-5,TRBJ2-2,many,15,CASSPGVPATGELFF,TGTGCCAGCAGCCCAGGGGTTCCGGCCACCGGGGAGCTGTTTTTT
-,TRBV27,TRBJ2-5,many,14,CASSFGAAMGTQYF,TGTGCCAGCAGTTTTGGAGCAGCCATGGGGACCCAGTACTTC
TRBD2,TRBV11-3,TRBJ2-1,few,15,CASREGGLGDNEQFF,TGTGCCAGCAGGGAGGGGGGACTAGGGGACAATGAGCAGTTCTTC
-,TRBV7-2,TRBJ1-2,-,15,CASSLDTGSFYGYTF,TGTGCCAGCAGCTTAGACACAGGAAGCTTCTATGGCTACACCTTC
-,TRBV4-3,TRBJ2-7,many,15,CASSQGISVNYEQYF,TGCGCCAGCAGCCAAGGAATTAGCGTGAACTACGAGCAGTACTTC
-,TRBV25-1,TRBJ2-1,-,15,CASSELGSRYNEQFF,TGTGCCAGCAGTGAATTGGGCTCGCGATACAATGAGCAGTTCTTC
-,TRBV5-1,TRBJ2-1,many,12,CASSLLVNEQFF,TGCGCCAGCAGCTTGTTAGTCAATGAGCAGTTCTTC
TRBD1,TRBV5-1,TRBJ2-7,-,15,CASRPGGTGSYEQYF,TGCGCCAGCAGGCCGGGCGGGACAGGGTCCTACGAGCAGTACTTC
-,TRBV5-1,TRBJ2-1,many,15,CASSLADGGPQGQFF,TGCGCCAGCAGCTTGGCCGACGGGGGGCCCCAAGGGCAGTTCTTC